A single sample is the source of the 23 T cell receptor beta chains below, sequenced in a study of cytomegalovirus exposure and HLA in healthy donors. Profiled with immunoSEQ multiplex PCR; TCRdb holds only in-frame clones, not every one. The data contain some 140,000 clones, 80% to 90% of them seen just once; the ten biggest clones take up roughly 3%. The sample consisted of PBMCs. These receptors originate from a man younger than 30 in good health and CMV-seronegative.

In this sample, this clone turned up once. The chain couples TRBV7-9 to TRBJ1-2, with a possible D match to TRBD1 (5 bases). The CDR3 contains 15 residues. Looked up from germline, CDR1 is SEHNR and CDR2 is FQNEAQ (reference sequence). V dropped 2 bases and J dropped 7 bases, with 17 bases sitting between them. The CDR3 nucleotides read TGTGCCAGCAGCTTACCAGGGCCACAGGTTAGTGGCTACACCTTC. It codes for CASSLPGPQVSGYTF.

As DNA, the CDR3 is TGTGCCAGCTCACCTGGGACAGCGGATCAGCCCCAGCATTTT. Translation: CASSPGTADQPQHF. J is TRBJ1-5 and V is TRBV18; 7 bases map to TRBD1. Germline CDR1 KGHSH, CDR2 LQKENI. CDR3 length: 14 residues. After removal of 3 bases from V and 5 bases from J, the junction contained 4 bases not matched to a gene.

This clone was seen a few times. The chain combines TRBV7-2 with TRBJ1-2; 8 nucleotides agree with TRBD1. The CDR3 loop spans 14 amino acids. Trimming removed 5 bases from V and 2 bases from J; junction bases left unmatched: 4. Germline CDR1 reads SGHTA; CDR2 reads FQGNSA. The CDR3 DNA is TGTGCCAGCAGCCAGGGGGCAGGGAACTATGGCTACACCTTC. Its translation is CASSQGAGNYGYTF.

The chain combines TRBV12-2 with TRBJ1-5; the table gives TRBD1 as D, unverified against the DNA. TRBV12-2 is assigned pseudogene status. This CDR3 is 17 amino acids long. Here the CDR3 reads CASRPGQGGNSNQPQHF. The DNA for the CDR3 is TGTGCAAGTCGTCCGGGACAGGGGGGAAATAGCAATCAGCCCCAGCATTTT.

V gene TRBV5-5 combines with J gene TRBJ1-5; D not certain. V was pared by 0 bases and J by 2 bases, with 12 bases between. This CDR3 is built from 16 residues. Germline CDR1 is SGHKS and CDR2 is YYEKEE (reference sequence). CDR3 nucleotides: TGTGCCAGCAGCTTGGGGGCGCGGGGTGGCAATCAGCCCCAGCATTTT. Protein product: CASSLGARGGNQPQHF.

V and J are TRBV4-1 and TRBJ2-1; possible D gene TRBD1, 5 bases. With 1 base removed from V and 1 base from J, the gap between germline ends came to 14 bases. This CDR3 has 17 residues. The germline CDR1 and CDR2 sequences are MGHRA and YSYEKL. DNA for the CDR3: TGCGCCAGCAGCCAAGGGACACAGGCCTCTTCCTACAATGAGCAGTTCTTC. Residues: CASSQGTQASSYNEQFF.

This chain's CDR3 is CAISSGGYGYTF. The CDR3, as DNA: TGTGCCATCAGCTCAGGAGGCTATGGCTACACCTTC. The gene calls are TRBV10-3 and TRBJ1-2; D remains ambiguous. Germline values: CDR1 ENHRY, CDR2 SYGVKD. CDR3 length: 12 residues. Trimming pared 6 bases from V and 4 bases from J, leaving 9 bases between.

The chain links TRBV27 to TRBJ2-7; TRBD1 might be the D (6 bases). This CDR3 has 14 amino acids. The V gene's germline CDR1 is MNHEY and CDR2 SMNVEV (reference sequence). V lost 6 bases, J lost 5 bases, and 17 bases lay in between. The CDR3 DNA sequence: TGTGCCAGCAGCGAGACAGGCCTTAACGACGAGCAGTACTTC. Translation gives CASSETGLNDEQYF.

J is TRBJ2-7 and V is TRBV15; 10 bases are a match to TRBD2. This CDR3 contains 17 residues. Germline lookup yields CDR1 LNHNV and CDR2 YYDKDF (reference sequence). With V trimmed by 0 bases and J by 7 bases, 12 bases remained unmatched. The CDR3 is CATSRDPMLAGAREQYF. CDR3 nucleotides: TGTGCCACCAGCAGAGATCCGATGCTAGCGGGAGCTCGGGAGCAGTACTTC.

The chain recombines TRBV4-1 with TRBJ1-1; D is unresolved. CDR1 MGHRA and CDR2 YSYEKL come from the germline V gene. Trimming left V 5 bases short and J 4 bases short, with 11 bases between. The CDR3 runs 13 residues. CDR3 in amino acids: CASSGGRTTEAFF. The CDR3 nucleotides are TGCGCCAGCAGCGGAGGGCGGACCACTGAAGCTTTCTTT.

This clone came up a few times. V gene TRBV5-1 combines with J gene TRBJ2-1; tentative D call: TRBD2 (6 bases). This CDR3 has 15 amino acids. V lost 4 bases, J lost 3 bases, and 14 bases lay in between. Germline V gene lookup returns CDR1 SGHRS and CDR2 YFSETQ. The CDR3 bases are TGCGCCAGCAGCCTCGGGATGGGGGGCTACAATGAGCAGTTCTTC. It translates to CASSLGMGGYNEQFF. Using reference TRBV5-1 and TRBJ2-1 for the parts outside the CDR3, the full variable domain is KAGVTQTPRYLIKTRGQQVTLSCSPISGHRSVSWYQQTPGQGLQFLFEYFSETQRNKGNFPGRFSGRQFSNSRSEMNVSTLELGDSALYLCASSLGMGGYNEQFFGPGTRLTVL.

This clone was counted between two and nine times. Within the sample, other DNA sequences also encode this same CDR3. The chain combines TRBV29-1 with TRBJ1-4, with a possible D match to TRBD1 (6 bases). The CDR3 totals 12 residues. Trimming cost V 4 bases and J 8 bases, with 11 bases left between them. CDR1 is SQVTM, CDR2 ANQGSEA, per germline. The CDR3 DNA reads TGCAGCGTTGCAGGGGTGGGGGAAAAACTGTTTTTT. This gives the protein CSVAGVGEKLFF.

The J gene is TRBJ1-6, the V gene TRBV4-1; 7 bases are shared with TRBD1. The trim removed 2 bases at V and 4 bases at J, leaving 8 bases unmatched. Germline V gene sequence: CDR1 MGHRA, CDR2 YSYEKL. This CDR3 has 17 amino acids. Here the CDR3 reads CASSQRTGLEYNSPLHF. CDR3 nucleotide sequence: TGCGCCAGCAGCCAAAGGACAGGCCTCGAGTATAATTCACCCCTCCACTTT.

The genes are TRBV5-4 and TRBJ2-5; maybe TRBD2 (6 bases). The CDR3 runs 16 residues. Looked up from germline, CDR1 is SGHNT and CDR2 is YYREEE (reference sequence). V lost 4 bases and J 8 bases, leaving 24 bases between the germline ends. CDR3 in amino acids: CASSRGLPPYPNTQYF. In DNA, the CDR3 is TGTGCCAGCAGCAGGGGACTGCCCCCCTACCCCAATACCCAGTACTTC. The full variable domain, completed using reference TRBV5-4 and TRBJ2-5, is ETGVTQSPTHLIKTRGQQVTLRCSSQSGHNTVSWYQQALGQGPQFIFQYYREEENGRGNFPPRFSGLQFPNYSSELNVNALELDDSALYLCASSRGLPPYPNTQYFGPGTRLLVL.

The rearrangement links TRBV28 to TRBJ2-1; D is possibly TRBD2 (7 bases). Between the trimmed V and J ends, which lost 3 bases and 7 bases, there was a span of 16 bases. CDR3 length: 15 amino acids. In germline, CDR1 is MDHEN, CDR2 SYDVKM. The CDR3 region is CASSFGGLGGNEQFF. CDR3 nucleotides: TGTGCCAGCAGTTTTGGCGGACTAGGGGGAAATGAGCAGTTCTTC.

The chain uses TRBV5-8 and TRBJ2-1, with a possible D match to TRBD2 (6 bases). Trimming shortened V by 4 bases and J by 10 bases, and 24 bases separated the two germline ends. The CDR3 has 16 amino acids. The V gene's germline CDR1 is SGHTS and CDR2 YDEGEE. CDR3: CASSPRPTGFGGEQFF. In DNA form, the CDR3 reads TGTGCCAGCAGCCCGAGGCCTACCGGTTTCGGGGGAGAGCAGTTCTTC.

The chain uses TRBV2 and TRBJ1-5; D remains unclear. V was trimmed by 2 bases and J by 1 base, leaving 9 bases between them. This CDR3 is 15 amino acids long. Germline assignment: CDR1 SNHLY and CDR2 FYNNEI. CDR3 in DNA: TGTGCCAGCAGTGAAAATCTGGGCAGCAATCAGCCCCAGCATTTT. Protein product: CASSENLGSNQPQHF.

CDR3 sequence (DNA): TGCGCCAGCAGCCAAGCCGTAGCGGGAGTTTACACCGGGGAGCTGTTTTTT. Its translation: CASSQAVAGVYTGELFF. This rearrangement joins TRBV4-1 to TRBJ2-2; 9 nucleotides match TRBD2. V lost 1 base and J lost 3; bases outside the gene matches: 6. CDR1 is MGHRA and CDR2 is YSYEKL in the germline V gene. CDR3 size: 17 residues.

A few counts support this clone. The rearrangement links TRBV10-3 to TRBJ2-2, with 7 bases lining up with TRBD1. In germline, CDR1 is ENHRY, CDR2 SYGVKD. V shed 10 bases and J 1 base; nucleotides not matched to a gene: 6. This CDR3 region has 14 residues. This chain's CDR3 is CATTGTENTGELFF. In nucleotides, the CDR3 is TGTGCCACGACCGGGACAGAGAACACCGGGGAGCTGTTTTTT.

This clone was seen only a few times. The chain employs TRBV28 and TRBJ2-7; 9 positions match TRBD2. In germline, CDR1 is MDHEN, CDR2 SYDVKM. Trimming at V came to 8 bases and at J to 3 bases, leaving 8 bases not matched to a gene. The CDR3 is made up of 14 amino acids. Written as DNA, the CDR3 is TGTGCCAGCGCTAGTGCGGGAGGGGACTACGAGCAGTACTTC. Protein product: CASASAGGDYEQYF.

This chain uses TRBV5-1 with TRBJ2-1, with TRBD2 matching over 11 bases. Per germline, CDR1 SGHRS and CDR2 YFSETQ. After removal of 4 bases from V and 5 bases from J, the junction contained 11 bases not matched to a gene. The CDR3 totals 17 residues. The CDR3 DNA reads TGCGCCAGCAGCACCCAATCAGGGACTAGCGGCCACAATGAGCAGTTCTTC. Translation gives CASSTQSGTSGHNEQFF. The whole variable domain, filled in from reference TRBV5-1 and TRBJ2-1, reads KAGVTQTPRYLIKTRGQQVTLSCSPISGHRSVSWYQQTPGQGLQFLFEYFSETQRNKGNFPGRFSGRQFSNSRSEMNVSTLELGDSALYLCASSTQSGTSGHNEQFFGPGTRLTVL.

This clone is medium-sized within its sample. This same CDR3 is encoded by further DNA sequences in the sample. The V call is TRBV19, the J call TRBJ2-7, with D maybe TRBD2 (6 bases). V lost 1 base to trimming and J lost 2 bases, with 15 bases between them. The CDR3 runs to 16 residues. Germline CDR1 LNHDA, CDR2 SQIVND (reference sequence). Here the CDR3 reads CASSIGGGGPTYEQYF. In DNA, the CDR3 is TGTGCCAGTAGTATAGGGGGCGGAGGGCCCACCTACGAGCAGTACTTC.

V is TRBV19 and J is TRBJ2-6; 7 nucleotides match TRBD2. Germline values: CDR1 LNHDA, CDR2 SQIVND (reference sequence). The CDR3 loop spans 17 amino acids. Unmatched junction bases numbered 12, after V lost 7 bases and J lost 3 bases. The CDR3 here is CASTSGRVVYGANVLTF. CDR3 coding DNA: TGTGCCAGTACCTCGGGGAGGGTGGTATATGGGGCCAACGTCCTGACTTTC.